The present T cell receptor beta chain was sequenced within a study of blood T cell repertoires in COVID-19. Produced via immunoSEQ multiplex PCR; TCRdb's table is partial and in-frame only. The sample consists of about 220,000 clones, 85% to 90% of them appearing once. Trimming took 6 bases from V and 4 from J, leaving 15 bases between them. CDR1 and CDR2 from the germline V gene are MNHEY and SMNVEV (reference sequence). This CDR3 has 15 residues. The specimen sequenced was PBMCs or T cells enriched from blood (not recorded which). The clonotype originates from a man aged 25 to 40 who had been exposed to COVID-19. This chain joins TRBV27 and TRBJ2-2, with a tentative D call TRBD2 (5 bases). CDR3 DNA sequence: TGTGCCAGCAGCCAAGGACCCCGGGGCACCGGGGAGCTGTTTTTT. It specifies CASSQGPRGTGELFF.